Shown below are 27 T cell receptor beta chains from a single sample sequenced in a study of T cell responses to AZD1222 COVID-19 vaccine. This table comes from immunoSEQ multiplex PCR, and its TCRdb copy is limited to in-frame clones, with some not included. In the table there are about 120,000 clones, 70% to 90% of which are singletons. The source material was peripheral blood, sampled on day 0 of AZD1222 vaccination. The source of these receptors is an adult in good health.

V usage is TRBV24-1 and J usage is TRBJ2-1; D gene ambiguous. CDR3 length equals 14 residues. Trimming took off 4 bases at V and 10 bases at J, with 16 bases between the two ends. Germline V gene lookup returns CDR1 KGHDR and CDR2 SFDVKD. CDR3 region: CATSDFITSEEQFF. The DNA for the CDR3 is TGTGCCACCAGTGACTTCATCACATCAGAAGAGCAGTTCTTC.

The sample holds a few counts of this clone. The chain recombines TRBV19 with TRBJ2-7; perhaps TRBD1 as D (5 bases). Germline V gives CDR1 LNHDA, CDR2 SQIVND (reference sequence). Trimming shortened V by 6 bases and J by 2 bases, and 8 bases separated the two germline ends. The CDR3 runs to 12 residues. CDR3 amino acids: CASRGQAYEQYF. As DNA, the CDR3 is TGTGCCAGTAGGGGGCAGGCCTACGAGCAGTACTTC.

In nucleotides, the CDR3 is TGTGCCAGCAGGAACTCACAGGGAGGGGGCACTGAAGCTTTCTTT. It translates to CASRNSQGGGTEAFF. The gene calls are TRBV2 and TRBJ1-1; maybe TRBD1 (6 bases). V lost 6 bases to trimming and J lost 4 bases, with 18 bases between them. The CDR3 is 15 residues long. The germline gives CDR1 SNHLY, CDR2 FYNNEI.

The sample holds one count of this clone. The chain joins TRBV7-9 to TRBJ1-4; D call uncertain. The V gene's germline CDR1 is SEHNR and CDR2 FQNEAQ (reference sequence). V gave up 6 bases and J gave up 0 bases, with 11 bases separating them. CDR3 length: 15 residues. Here the CDR3 DNA reads TGTGCCAGCAGTCTAAAGGATGCAACTAATGAAAAACTGTTTTTT. Encoded protein: CASSLKDATNEKLFF.

A single count supports this clone. This chain connects TRBV29-1 to TRBJ2-5; D is possibly TRBD2 (5 bases). The CDR3 is 13 residues long. Trimming stripped 4 bases from V and 5 bases from J, with 14 bases between. Germline-derived CDR1 and CDR2 are SQVTM and ANQGSEA. CDR3 loop: CSVGRWRGETQYF. The CDR3 bases are TGCAGCGTTGGGAGGTGGCGAGGGGAGACCCAGTACTTC.

The chain links TRBV15 to TRBJ1-3; no clear D gene. V gave up 1 base and J gave up 0 bases, with 10 bases separating them. The CDR3 runs to 16 residues. Germline CDR1 reads LNHNV; CDR2 reads YYDKDF (reference sequence). The chain's CDR3 is CATSRGSPLSGNTIYF. For the CDR3, the DNA is TGTGCCACCAGCAGAGGCTCGCCCCTCTCTGGAAACACCATATATTTT.

In nucleotides, the CDR3 is TGTGCCAGCAGCCGGGGGACAGGCCGAACCGCTGAAGCTTTCTTT. Translated: CASSRGTGRTAEAFF. The chain is built from TRBV7-3 and TRBJ1-1, with 8 bases that match TRBD1. This CDR3 has 15 amino acids. Germline-derived CDR1 and CDR2 are SGHTA and FQGTGA. V lost 5 bases to trimming and J lost 6 bases; unmatched junction nucleotides: 11. The full variable domain, in which reference TRBV7-3 and TRBJ1-1 provide the parts outside the CDR3, is GAGVSQTPSNKVTEKGKYVELRCDPISGHTALYWYRQSLGQGPEFLIYFQGTGAADDSGLPNDRFFAVRPEGSVSTLKIQRTERGDSAVYLCASSRGTGRTAEAFFGQGTRLTVV.

This rearrangement joins TRBV10-3 to TRBJ2-7; TRBD1 matches at 12 bases. Germline-derived CDR1 and CDR2 are ENHRY and SYGVKD. CDR3 length equals 14 residues. With 7 bases clipped from V and 6 bases from J, the junction kept 7 bases outside the gene matches. The CDR3 is CAIKGQGAIREQYF. The CDR3 DNA reads TGTGCCATCAAGGGACAGGGGGCAATACGCGAGCAGTACTTC.

The J gene is TRBJ2-1, the V gene TRBV7-3, with D unclear. The germline V and J ends were trimmed by 1 base and 8 bases, with 9 bases remaining between them. Germline V gene sequence: CDR1 SGHTA, CDR2 FQGTGA. The CDR3 is made up of 13 amino acids. CDR3 sequence (DNA): TGTGCCAGCAGCTTAATCGGACCCGATGAGCAGTTCTTC. Protein sequence: CASSLIGPDEQFF.

V and J are TRBV7-3 and TRBJ1-4; D may be TRBD1 (5 bases). Trimming stripped 5 bases from V and 8 bases from J, with 15 bases between. This CDR3 spans 14 amino acids. Germline V lookup: CDR1 SGHTA, CDR2 FQGTGA. CDR3 region: CASSPLGVPEKLFF. The CDR3 DNA reads as TGTGCCAGCAGCCCTCTGGGGGTACCCGAAAAACTGTTTTTT.

The V gene is TRBV6-2 or TRBV6-3, the J gene TRBJ2-5; D gene ambiguous. The CDR3 extends over 13 amino acids. The V gene lost 0 bases and the J gene lost 3 bases, with 5 bases spanning the gap. Germline V lookup: CDR1 MNHEY, CDR2 SVGEGT. The CDR3 bases are TGTGCCAGCAGTTACTCGCCGGAAGAGACCCAGTACTTC. Its translation: CASSYSPEETQYF.

The chain uses TRBV18 and TRBJ1-6; a weak D match, TRBD1 (5 bases). Germline loops: CDR1 KGHSH, CDR2 LQKENI. CDR3 length equals 17 residues. V lost 1 base to trimming and J lost 9 bases, with 19 bases between them. The CDR3 is CASSPRDPWAGGSPLHF. The CDR3 DNA reads as TGTGCCAGCTCACCACGGGACCCGTGGGCCGGGGGTTCACCCCTCCACTTT.

The chain carries TRBV7-8 and TRBJ2-1; 8 nucleotides match TRBD2. Germline V gene lookup returns CDR1 SGHVS and CDR2 FQNEAQ. CDR3 size: 17 residues. V lost 5 bases, J lost 4 bases, and 13 bases stayed unmatched. Written as DNA, the CDR3 is TGTGCCAGCAGCCTAATAGGGAGCGGGAGCGGGTACAATGAGCAGTTCTTC. As protein: CASSLIGSGSGYNEQFF.

The gene calls are TRBV30 and TRBJ1-3; D ambiguous. The CDR3 is 13 amino acids. V dropped 7 bases and J dropped 6 bases, with 16 bases sitting between them. CDR1 GTSNPN and CDR2 SVGIG come from the germline V gene (reference sequence). Here the CDR3 DNA reads TGTGCCTCGATTGCCTACGGGGAAAACACCATATATTTT. It codes for CASIAYGENTIYF.

The CDR3 sequence is CASSLRGGHQVYGYTF. CDR3 DNA: TGTGCCAGCAGTTTAAGGGGGGGGCATCAAGTCTATGGCTACACCTTC. This chain connects TRBV27 to TRBJ1-2; perhaps TRBD1 as D (6 bases). Germline V CDR1 and CDR2: MNHEY, SMNVEV (reference sequence). CDR3 length: 16 residues. Between the trimmed V and J ends, which lost 2 bases and 4 bases, there was a span of 17 bases.

In DNA, the CDR3 is TGCGCCAGCAGTACTTTTGGACAGGGTATCGATGAGCAGTTCTTC. Its protein is CASSTFGQGIDEQFF. The chain employs TRBV5-1 and TRBJ2-1, with 8 bases matching TRBD1. Germline CDR1 reads SGHRS; CDR2 reads YFSETQ. V was pared by 5 bases and J by 8 bases, with 12 bases of the junction left unmatched. The CDR3 is 15 amino acids. Variable domain in full (rest from reference TRBV5-1 and TRBJ2-1): KAGVTQTPRYLIKTRGQQVTLSCSPISGHRSVSWYQQTPGQGLQFLFEYFSETQRNKGNFPGRFSGRQFSNSRSEMNVSTLELGDSALYLCASSTFGQGIDEQFFGPGTRLTVL.

The rearrangement uses TRBV19 and TRBJ1-1; D gene unclear. Germline V gives CDR1 LNHDA, CDR2 SQIVND (reference sequence). V was pared by 2 bases and J by 1 base, with 8 bases between. The CDR3 spans 14 residues. The CDR3 protein is CASSIWKENTEAFF. DNA for the CDR3: TGTGCCAGTAGTATATGGAAAGAGAACACTGAAGCTTTCTTT.

The rearrangement uses TRBV18 and TRBJ1-1; D is unclear. Germline CDR1 reads KGHSH; CDR2 reads LQKENI. This CDR3 is 13 amino acids long. Trimming removed 3 bases from V and 1 base from J, with 6 bases in between. The CDR3 sequence is CASSPATNTEAFF. Here the CDR3 DNA reads TGTGCCAGCTCACCCGCGACGAACACTGAAGCTTTCTTT.

The chain recombines TRBV7-9 with TRBJ2-1; TRBD2 matches at 14 bases. The CDR3 covers 16 residues. Trimming cost V 5 bases and J 0 bases; bases outside gene matches: 0. The germline gives CDR1 SEHNR, CDR2 FQNEAQ (reference sequence). CDR3 coding DNA: TGTGCCAGCAGCGGGACTAGCGGGAGCTCCTACAATGAGCAGTTCTTC. Its translation is CASSGTSGSSYNEQFF.

This clone occurred once. The chain employs TRBV28 and TRBJ1-1; the match to TRBD1 covers 8 bases. The germline gives CDR1 MDHEN, CDR2 SYDVKM. V dropped 7 bases and J dropped 11; count of bases not matched to a gene: 9. The CDR3 consists of 12 residues. This CDR3 reads CASIRPGGKAFF. In DNA, the CDR3 is TGTGCCAGCATCAGACCAGGGGGCAAGGCTTTCTTT.

V usage is TRBV6-5 and J usage is TRBJ1-1; D unresolved. Germline-derived CDR1 and CDR2 are MNHEY and SVGAGI. V lost 0 bases and J lost 1, with 0 bases in between. CDR3 length: 12 residues. The CDR3 region has the DNA TGTGCCAGCAGTTACTCGAACACTGAAGCTTTCTTT. As protein: CASSYSNTEAFF.

J is TRBJ1-5 and V is TRBV5-1, with D maybe TRBD1 (5 bases). This CDR3 spans 15 amino acids. The germline gives CDR1 SGHRS, CDR2 YFSETQ. Trimming left V 0 bases short and J 5 bases short, with 12 bases between. The CDR3 is CASSLEGRADQPQHF. Here the CDR3 DNA reads TGCGCCAGCAGCTTGGAGGGCAGGGCGGATCAGCCCCAGCATTTT. Full variable domain (outside the CDR3, taken from reference TRBV5-1 and TRBJ1-5): KAGVTQTPRYLIKTRGQQVTLSCSPISGHRSVSWYQQTPGQGLQFLFEYFSETQRNKGNFPGRFSGRQFSNSRSEMNVSTLELGDSALYLCASSLEGRADQPQHFGDGTRLSIL.

The genes are TRBV18 and TRBJ2-7, with unresolved D. Germline assignment: CDR1 KGHSH and CDR2 LQKENI. The CDR3 is 14 residues long. The V end was cut by 2 bases, the J end by 2 bases, with 10 bases between. The DNA of the CDR3 is TGTGCCAGCTCACCAGTGATTGGAACCTACGAGCAGTACTTC. Its translation is CASSPVIGTYEQYF. Variable domain in full (rest from reference TRBV18 and TRBJ2-7): NAGVMQNPRHLVRRRGQEARLRCSPMKGHSHVYWYRQLPEEGLKFMVYLQKENIIDESGMPKERFSAEFPKEGPSILRIQQVVRGDSAAYFCASSPVIGTYEQYFGPGTRLTVT.

This clone has just one count. This sequence joins TRBV4-1 and TRBJ2-3; D call uncertain. Germline CDR1 MGHRA, CDR2 YSYEKL. This CDR3 has 18 amino acids. Trimming stripped 2 bases from V and 2 bases from J, with 20 bases between. The CDR3 DNA sequence: TGCGCCAGCAGCCAATCCCCCCAACCCCTAGGTTCCACAGATACGCAGTATTTT. This encodes CASSQSPQPLGSTDTQYF.

The chain links TRBV6-5 to TRBJ1-1; D ambiguous. Trimming removed 6 bases at V and 6 bases at J, with 8 bases between. CDR1 is MNHEY, CDR2 SVGAGI, per germline. CDR3 size: 11 residues. CDR3 nucleotide sequence: TGTGCCAGCAGCCTAGGTCCTGAAGCTTTCTTT. Protein: CASSLGPEAFF.

This sequence joins TRBV12-3 or TRBV12-4 and TRBJ1-2; the D is unclear. The CDR3 covers 13 residues. With 3 bases removed from V and 2 bases from J, the gap between germline ends came to 7 bases. DNA for the CDR3: TGTGCCAGCAGTTTCAACCAGAACTATGGCTACACCTTC. This encodes CASSFNQNYGYTF.

The CDR3: CASSSDPTGGANNSPLHF. In DNA, the CDR3 is TGTGCCAGCAGTTCCGACCCGACAGGGGGCGCAAATAATTCACCCCTCCACTTT. The genes are TRBV27 and TRBJ1-6; 10 nucleotides match TRBD1. CDR1 is MNHEY and CDR2 is SMNVEV in the germline V gene (reference sequence). J gave up 5 bases and V 4 bases, and 11 bases lay outside the gene matches. This CDR3 has 18 residues.